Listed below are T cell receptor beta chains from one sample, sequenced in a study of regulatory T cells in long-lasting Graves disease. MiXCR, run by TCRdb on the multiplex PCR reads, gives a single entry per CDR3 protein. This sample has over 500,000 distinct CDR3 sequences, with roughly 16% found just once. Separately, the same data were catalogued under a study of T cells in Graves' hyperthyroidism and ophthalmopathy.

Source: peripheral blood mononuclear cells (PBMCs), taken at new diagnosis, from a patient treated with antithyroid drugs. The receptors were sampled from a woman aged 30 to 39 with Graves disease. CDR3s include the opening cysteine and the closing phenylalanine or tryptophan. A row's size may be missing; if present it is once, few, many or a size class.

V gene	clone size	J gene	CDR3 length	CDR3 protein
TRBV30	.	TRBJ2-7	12	CAWSEIGDEQYF
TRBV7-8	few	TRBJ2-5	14	CASSPFTGRETQYF
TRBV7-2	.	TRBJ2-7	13	CASAGDRGYEQYF
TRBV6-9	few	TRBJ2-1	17	CASSYSIWLAVNNEQFF
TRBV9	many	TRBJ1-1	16	CASSVGSPRQGAEAFF
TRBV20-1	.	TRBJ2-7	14	CSAYDRGRTYEQYF
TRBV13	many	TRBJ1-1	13	CASSSERYTEAFF
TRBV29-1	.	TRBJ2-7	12	CSVILVGYEQYF
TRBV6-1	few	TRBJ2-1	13	CASTPTSYNEQFF
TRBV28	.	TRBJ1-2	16	CASSLPERQGGYGYTF
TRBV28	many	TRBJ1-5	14	CASSRTQGYQPQHF
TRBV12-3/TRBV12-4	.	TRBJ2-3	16	CASNQGGATSTDTQYF
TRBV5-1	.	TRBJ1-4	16	CASSLEGQGNNEKLFF
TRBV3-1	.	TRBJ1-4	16	CASSQEEGPFNEKLFF
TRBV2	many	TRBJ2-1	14	CASQGLADYNEQFF
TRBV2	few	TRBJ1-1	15	CASKGQGASNTEAFF
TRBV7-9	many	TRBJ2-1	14	CASSFQGTGNEQFF
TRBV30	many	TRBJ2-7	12	CAWSVPGRISSF
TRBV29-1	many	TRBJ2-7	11	CSAVNAYEQYF
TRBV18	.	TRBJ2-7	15	CASSPSPGTEYEQYF
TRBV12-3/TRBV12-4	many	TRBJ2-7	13	CASSLGDLYEQYF
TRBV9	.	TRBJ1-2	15	CASSADTGDLYGYTF
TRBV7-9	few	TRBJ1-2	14	CASSLEQAGLGYTF
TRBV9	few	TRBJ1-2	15	CASSVMEQGNYGYTF
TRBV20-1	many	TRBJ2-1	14	CSAPRPPLDNEQFF
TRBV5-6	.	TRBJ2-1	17	CASSWEKTSGFYNEQFF
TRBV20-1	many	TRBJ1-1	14	CSALRGQVNTEAFF
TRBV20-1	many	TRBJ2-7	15	CSARDWQGSSYEQYF
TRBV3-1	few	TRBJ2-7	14	CASKEGLTLGEQYF
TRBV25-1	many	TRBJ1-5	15	CASSEYWEDNQPQHF
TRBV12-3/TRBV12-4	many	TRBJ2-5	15	CASSTLLPGQETQYF
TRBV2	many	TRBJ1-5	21	CASSENYPPGHRNTHNQPQHF
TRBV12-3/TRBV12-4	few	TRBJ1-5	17	CASRKGQGVTIAQPQHF
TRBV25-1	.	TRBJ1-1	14	CASSGRHPGTEAFF
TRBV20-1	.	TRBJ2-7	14	CSASFRDSSYEQYF
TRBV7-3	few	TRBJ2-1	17	CASSLNGLAGEPNEQFF
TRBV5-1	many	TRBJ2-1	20	CASTAGFSPRRTSGTNEQFF
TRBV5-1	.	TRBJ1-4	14	CASSLEEPNEKLFF
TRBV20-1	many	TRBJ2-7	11	CSAGEGVEQYF
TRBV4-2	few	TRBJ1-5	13	CASSQDSGQPQHF
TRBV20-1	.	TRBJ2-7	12	CSARPRPYEQYF
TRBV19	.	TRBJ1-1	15	CASSIQGSSGTEAFF
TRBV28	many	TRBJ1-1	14	CATHRGQGRTEAFF
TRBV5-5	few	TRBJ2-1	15	CASSFSVTSYNEQFF
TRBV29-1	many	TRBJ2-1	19	CSVESGEGRGARAYNEQFF
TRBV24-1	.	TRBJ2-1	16	CATSDFRAEGYNEQFF
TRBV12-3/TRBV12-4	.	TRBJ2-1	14	CASSGPGSYSEQFF
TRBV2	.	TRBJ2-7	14	CASIRVGGAYEQYF
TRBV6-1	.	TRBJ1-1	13	CASSEAPRTEAFF
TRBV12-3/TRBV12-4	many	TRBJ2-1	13	CASSHGSYNEQFF